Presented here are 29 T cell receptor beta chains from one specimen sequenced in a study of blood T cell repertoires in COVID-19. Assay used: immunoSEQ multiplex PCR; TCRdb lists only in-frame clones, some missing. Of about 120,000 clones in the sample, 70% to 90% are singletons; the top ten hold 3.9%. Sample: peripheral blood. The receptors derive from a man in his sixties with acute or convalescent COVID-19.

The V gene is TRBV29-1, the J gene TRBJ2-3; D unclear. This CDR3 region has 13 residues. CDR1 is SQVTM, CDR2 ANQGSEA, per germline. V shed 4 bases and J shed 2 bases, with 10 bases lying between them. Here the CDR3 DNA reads TGCAGCGTTGGTCCGGGTTACACAGATACGCAGTATTTT. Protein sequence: CSVGPGYTDTQYF.

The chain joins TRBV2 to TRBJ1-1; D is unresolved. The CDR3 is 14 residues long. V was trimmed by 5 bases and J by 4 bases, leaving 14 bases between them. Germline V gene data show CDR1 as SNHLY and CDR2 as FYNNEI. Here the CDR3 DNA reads TGTGCCAGCAGTCCTGGGCGCTTGGTCACTGAAGCTTTCTTT. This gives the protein CASSPGRLVTEAFF.

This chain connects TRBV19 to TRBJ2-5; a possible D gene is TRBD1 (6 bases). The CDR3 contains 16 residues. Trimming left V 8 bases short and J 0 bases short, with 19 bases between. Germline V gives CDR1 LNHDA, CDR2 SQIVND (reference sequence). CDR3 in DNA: TGTGCCAGTCCTAAATACAGGGACCGATACCAAGAGACCCAGTACTTC. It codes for CASPKYRDRYQETQYF.

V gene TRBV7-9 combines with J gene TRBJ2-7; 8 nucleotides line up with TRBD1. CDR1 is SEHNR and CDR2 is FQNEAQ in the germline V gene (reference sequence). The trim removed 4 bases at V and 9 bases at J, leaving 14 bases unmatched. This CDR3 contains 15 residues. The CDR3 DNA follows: TGTGCCAGCAGCTACACCGGGACAGGCCGTATCGGGCAGTACTTC. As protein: CASSYTGTGRIGQYF.

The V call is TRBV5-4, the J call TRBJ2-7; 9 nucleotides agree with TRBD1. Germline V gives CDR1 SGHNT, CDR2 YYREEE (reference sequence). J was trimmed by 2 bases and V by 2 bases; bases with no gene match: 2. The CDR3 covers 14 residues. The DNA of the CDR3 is TGTGCCAGCAGCTTCGGACAGGGGCCCTACGAGCAGTACTTC. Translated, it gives CASSFGQGPYEQYF.

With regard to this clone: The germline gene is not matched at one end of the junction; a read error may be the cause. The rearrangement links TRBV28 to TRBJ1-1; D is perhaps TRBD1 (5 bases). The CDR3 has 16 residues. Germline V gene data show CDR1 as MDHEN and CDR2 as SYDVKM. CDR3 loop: CASSSRGSWRNPEAFF. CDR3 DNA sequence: TGTGCCAGCAGTTCCCGGGGGTCTTGGAGGAACCCTGAAGCTTTCTTT. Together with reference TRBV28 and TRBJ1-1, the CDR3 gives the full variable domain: DVKVTQSSRYLVKRTGEKVFLECVQDMDHENMFWYRQDPGLGLRLIYFSYDVKMKEKGDIPEGYSVSREKKERFSLILESASTNQTSMYLCASSSRGSWRNPEAFFGQGTRLTVV.

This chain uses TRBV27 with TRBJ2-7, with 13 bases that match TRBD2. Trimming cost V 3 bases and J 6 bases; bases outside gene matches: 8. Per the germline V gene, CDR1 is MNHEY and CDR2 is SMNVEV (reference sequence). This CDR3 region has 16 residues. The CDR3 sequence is CASSFGLAGERREQYF. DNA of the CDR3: TGTGCCAGCAGTTTCGGACTAGCGGGAGAACGTCGCGAGCAGTACTTC.

The CDR3 DNA follows: TGTGCCAGCACCCTACAGGGGTTGGATGAAAAACTGTTTTTT. Its translation: CASTLQGLDEKLFF. The chain combines TRBV5-6 with TRBJ1-4; 7 positions agree with TRBD1. J lost 6 bases, V lost 6 bases, and 8 bases had no gene match. In germline, CDR1 is SGHDT, CDR2 YYEEEE. The CDR3 has 14 residues.

CDR3 in amino acids: CASSLVSGVNTEAFF. The CDR3 DNA reads TGCGCCAGCAGCTTGGTCTCCGGGGTGAACACTGAAGCTTTCTTT. The chain couples TRBV5-1 to TRBJ1-1; D ambiguous. CDR3 length: 15 amino acids. Trimming stripped 0 bases from V and 0 bases from J, with 9 bases between. Germline V gene data show CDR1 as SGHRS and CDR2 as YFSETQ.

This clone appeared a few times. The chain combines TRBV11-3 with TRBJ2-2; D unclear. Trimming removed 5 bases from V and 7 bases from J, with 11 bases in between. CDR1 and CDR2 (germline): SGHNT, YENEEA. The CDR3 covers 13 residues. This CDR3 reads CASSPFRSGELFF. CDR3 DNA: TGTGCCAGCAGCCCCTTCCGGAGCGGGGAGCTGTTTTTT.

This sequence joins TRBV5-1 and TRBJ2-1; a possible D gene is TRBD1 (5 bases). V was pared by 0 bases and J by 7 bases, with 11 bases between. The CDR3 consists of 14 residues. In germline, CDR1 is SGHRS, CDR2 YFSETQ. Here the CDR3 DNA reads TGCGCCAGCAGCTTGGTCCAGGGAACGAATGAGCAGTTCTTC. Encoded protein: CASSLVQGTNEQFF. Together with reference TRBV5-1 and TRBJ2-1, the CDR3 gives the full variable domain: KAGVTQTPRYLIKTRGQQVTLSCSPISGHRSVSWYQQTPGQGLQFLFEYFSETQRNKGNFPGRFSGRQFSNSRSEMNVSTLELGDSALYLCASSLVQGTNEQFFGPGTRLTVL.

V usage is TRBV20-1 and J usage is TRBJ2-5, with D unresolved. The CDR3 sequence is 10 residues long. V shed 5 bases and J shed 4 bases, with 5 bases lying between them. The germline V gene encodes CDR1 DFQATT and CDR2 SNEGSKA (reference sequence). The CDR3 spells CSALLETQYF. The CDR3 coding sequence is TGCAGTGCTCTACTAGAGACCCAGTACTTC.

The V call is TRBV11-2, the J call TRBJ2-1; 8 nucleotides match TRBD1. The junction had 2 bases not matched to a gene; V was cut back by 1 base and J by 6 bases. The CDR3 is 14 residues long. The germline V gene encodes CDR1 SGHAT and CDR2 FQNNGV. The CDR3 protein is CASSLGDRFNEQFF. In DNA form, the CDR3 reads TGTGCCAGCAGCTTAGGGGACAGGTTCAATGAGCAGTTCTTC.

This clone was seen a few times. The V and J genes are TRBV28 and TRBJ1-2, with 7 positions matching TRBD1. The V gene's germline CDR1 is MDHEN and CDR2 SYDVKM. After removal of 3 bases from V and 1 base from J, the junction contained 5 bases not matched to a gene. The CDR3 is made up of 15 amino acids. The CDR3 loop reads CASSFGQASNYGYTF. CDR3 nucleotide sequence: TGTGCCAGCAGTTTCGGACAGGCGAGTAACTATGGCTACACCTTC.

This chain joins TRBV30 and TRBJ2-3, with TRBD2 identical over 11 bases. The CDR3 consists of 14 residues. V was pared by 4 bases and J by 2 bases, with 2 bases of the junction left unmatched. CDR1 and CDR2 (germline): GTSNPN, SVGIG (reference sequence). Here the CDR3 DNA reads TGTGCCTGGAATAGCGGGAGGGACACAGATACGCAGTATTTT. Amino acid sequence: CAWNSGRDTDTQYF. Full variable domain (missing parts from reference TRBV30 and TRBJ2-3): SQTIHQWPATLVQPVGSPLSLECTVEGTSNPNLYWYRQAAGRGLQLLFYSVGIGQISSEVPQNLSASRPQDRQFILSSKKLLLSDSGFYLCAWNSGRDTDTQYFGPGTRLTVL.

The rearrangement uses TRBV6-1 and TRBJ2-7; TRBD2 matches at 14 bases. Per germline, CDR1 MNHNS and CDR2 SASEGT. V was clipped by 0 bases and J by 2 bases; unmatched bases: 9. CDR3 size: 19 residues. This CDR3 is CASSEAQSGTSGRAYEQYF. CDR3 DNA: TGTGCCAGCAGTGAAGCACAGTCAGGGACTAGCGGGAGAGCCTACGAGCAGTACTTC.

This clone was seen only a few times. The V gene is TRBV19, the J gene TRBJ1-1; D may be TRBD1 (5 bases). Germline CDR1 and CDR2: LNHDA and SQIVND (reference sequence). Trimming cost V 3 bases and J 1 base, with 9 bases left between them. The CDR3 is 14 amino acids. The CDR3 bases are TGTGCCAGTAGTATTCAGGGTCCGAACACTGAAGCTTTCTTT. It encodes CASSIQGPNTEAFF.

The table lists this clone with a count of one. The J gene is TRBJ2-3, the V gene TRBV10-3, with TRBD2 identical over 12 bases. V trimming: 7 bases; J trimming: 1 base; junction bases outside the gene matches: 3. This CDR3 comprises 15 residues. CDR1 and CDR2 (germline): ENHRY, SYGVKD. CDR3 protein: CAIKRTSGGTDTQYF. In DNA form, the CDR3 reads TGTGCCATCAAACGGACTAGCGGGGGCACAGATACGCAGTATTTT.

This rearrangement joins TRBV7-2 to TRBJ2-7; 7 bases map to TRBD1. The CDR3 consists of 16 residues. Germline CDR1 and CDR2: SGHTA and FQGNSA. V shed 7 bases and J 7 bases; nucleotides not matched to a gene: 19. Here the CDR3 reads CASTFRGDSLSREQYF. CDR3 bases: TGTGCCAGCACCTTCCGTGGGGACAGTTTGTCCCGGGAGCAGTACTTC.

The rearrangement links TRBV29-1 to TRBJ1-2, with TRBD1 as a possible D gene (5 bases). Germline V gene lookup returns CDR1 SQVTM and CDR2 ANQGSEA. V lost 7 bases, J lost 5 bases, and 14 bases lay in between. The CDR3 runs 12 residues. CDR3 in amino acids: CSGRSGTYGYTF. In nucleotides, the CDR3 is TGCAGCGGCAGGTCCGGGACTTATGGCTACACCTTC.

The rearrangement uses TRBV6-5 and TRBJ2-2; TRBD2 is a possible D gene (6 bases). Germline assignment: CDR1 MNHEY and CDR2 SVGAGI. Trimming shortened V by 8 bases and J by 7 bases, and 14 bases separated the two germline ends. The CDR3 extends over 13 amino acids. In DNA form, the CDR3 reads TGTGCCAGCGCTCGCGGGGCCGGCGGGGAGCTGTTTTTT. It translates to CASARGAGGELFF.

In DNA, the CDR3 is TGTGCCAGCAGTTGGGGAGATTTCTACGAGCAGTACTTC. Its translation is CASSWGDFYEQYF. The genes are TRBV12-3 or TRBV12-4 and TRBJ2-7, with D possibly matching TRBD2 (5 bases). This CDR3 has 13 amino acids. V was shortened by 4 bases and J by 3 bases, with 10 bases between the two germline ends.

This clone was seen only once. The CDR3 DNA reads as TGTGCCACCAGCAGAGAGGCAGGGGACAATCAGCCCCAGCATTTT. The encoded protein is CATSREAGDNQPQHF. The genes are TRBV15 and TRBJ1-5; D may be TRBD1 (6 bases). Trimming shortened V by 0 bases and J by 3 bases, and 9 bases separated the two germline ends. This CDR3 is 15 amino acids long. Germline V gene sequence: CDR1 LNHNV, CDR2 YYDKDF (reference sequence).

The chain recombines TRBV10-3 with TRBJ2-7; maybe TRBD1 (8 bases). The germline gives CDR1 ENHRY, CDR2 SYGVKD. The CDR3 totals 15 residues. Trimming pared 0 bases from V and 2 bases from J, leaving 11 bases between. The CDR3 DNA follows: TGTGCCATCAGTGAGTCACAGGGGGGGACCTACGAGCAGTACTTC. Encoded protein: CAISESQGGTYEQYF.

CDR3 sequence reads: CASSRGQGGREAFF. DNA for the CDR3: TGTGCCAGCAGCCGTGGCCAGGGGGGACGGGAAGCTTTCTTT. The gene calls are TRBV3-1 (or the pseudogene TRBV3-2) and TRBJ1-1; 7 bases map to TRBD1. This CDR3 has 14 residues. J lost 8 bases, V lost 4 bases, and 10 bases had no gene match. Looked up from germline, CDR1 is LGHDT and CDR2 is YNNKEL (reference sequence).

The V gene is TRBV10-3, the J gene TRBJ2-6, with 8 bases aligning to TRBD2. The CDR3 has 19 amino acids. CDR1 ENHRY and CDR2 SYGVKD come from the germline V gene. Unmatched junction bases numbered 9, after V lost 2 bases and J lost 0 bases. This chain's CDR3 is CAISELRGGLNSGANVLTF. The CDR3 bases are TGTGCCATCAGTGAGCTCCGGGGGGGGCTCAACTCTGGGGCCAACGTCCTGACTTTC.

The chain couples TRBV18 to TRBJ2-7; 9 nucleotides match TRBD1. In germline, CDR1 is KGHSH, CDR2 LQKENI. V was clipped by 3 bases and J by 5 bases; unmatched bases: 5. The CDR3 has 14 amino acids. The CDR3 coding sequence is TGTGCCAGCTCACCGCAACAGGGGGCCCACGAGCAGTACTTC. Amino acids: CASSPQQGAHEQYF.

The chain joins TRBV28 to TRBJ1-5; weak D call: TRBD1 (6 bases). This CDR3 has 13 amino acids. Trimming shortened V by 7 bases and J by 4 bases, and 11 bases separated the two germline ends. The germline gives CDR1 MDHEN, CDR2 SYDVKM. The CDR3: CASKGGVNQPQHF. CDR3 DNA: TGTGCCAGCAAGGGGGGGGTTAATCAGCCCCAGCATTTT.

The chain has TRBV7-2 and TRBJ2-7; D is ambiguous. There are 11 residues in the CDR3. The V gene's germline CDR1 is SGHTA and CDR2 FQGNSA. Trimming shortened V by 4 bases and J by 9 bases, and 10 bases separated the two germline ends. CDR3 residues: CASSSLRGQYF. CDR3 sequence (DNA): TGTGCCAGCAGCTCCCTGCGTGGGCAGTACTTC.